This T cell receptor beta chain was sequenced during a study of cytomegalovirus exposure and HLA in healthy donors. Study at large: When fewer than 400 donors were genotyped, approximately 80% of them were found to fall in the Caucasian-associated ancestry cluster.

Notes on this clone: Its antigen remains unknown.

60 Vbeta and 13 Jbeta primers were used in PCR. This table comes from immunoSEQ multiplex PCR, and its TCRdb copy is limited to in-frame clones, with some not included. The profile shows 95,000 to 100,000 clones, over 80% of them singletons. General study results and limits: Per published accounts, TCR beta sequences correctly predicted the HLA-A and HLA-B alleles of most subjects. Common viral pathogens (according to a later analysis) appeared linked to several of the most significant clusters.

The V and J ends lost 0 bases and 8 bases, in that order; junction bases with no gene match: 2. The CDR3 covers 14 residues. CDR1 MNHEY and CDR2 SVGAGI come from the germline V gene. Sequences were obtained from PBMCs. The chain links TRBV6-5 to TRBJ1-4; 8 nucleotides align to TRBD1. The TCR comes from a female donor in good health and CMV-seropositive. The CDR3 loop reads CASSYSTGEEKLFF. For the CDR3, the DNA is TGTGCCAGCAGTTACTCGACAGGGGAGGAAAAACTGTTTTTT.